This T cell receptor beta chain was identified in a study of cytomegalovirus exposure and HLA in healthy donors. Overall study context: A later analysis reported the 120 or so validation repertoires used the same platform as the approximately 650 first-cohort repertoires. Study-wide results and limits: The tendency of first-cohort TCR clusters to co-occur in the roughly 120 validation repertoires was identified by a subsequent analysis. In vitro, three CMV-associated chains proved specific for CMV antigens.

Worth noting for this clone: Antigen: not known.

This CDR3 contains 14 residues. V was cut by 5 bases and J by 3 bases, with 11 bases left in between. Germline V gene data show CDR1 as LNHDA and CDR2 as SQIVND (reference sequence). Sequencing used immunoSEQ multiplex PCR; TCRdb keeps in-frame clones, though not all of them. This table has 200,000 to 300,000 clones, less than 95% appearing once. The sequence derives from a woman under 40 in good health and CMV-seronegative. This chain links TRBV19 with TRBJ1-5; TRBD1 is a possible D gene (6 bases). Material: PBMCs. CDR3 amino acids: CASSFRQDNQPQHF. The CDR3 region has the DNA TGTGCCAGTAGTTTTCGACAGGACAATCAGCCCCAGCATTTT.